The present entry profiles one TCR beta chain with its context. The data derive from a study of Graves' ophthalmopathy and Graves' hyperthyroidism. In this cohort, patients with other autoimmune diseases, uncontrolled infections, pregnancy or lactation were excluded. Amplification targeted the TCR beta CDR3 regions, with RNA transcripts as the source material. First-round RT-PCR employed HTBI primers, with a second-round multiplex PCR after it. One entry per CDR3 protein results from TCRdb running MiXCR on the multiplex PCR reads. This sample has 450,000 to 600,000 distinct CDR3 sequences, with roughly 39% found just once. The V and J ends lost 5 bases and 6 bases, in that order; junction bases with no gene match: 9. From germline, CDR1 is SEHNR and CDR2 FQNEAQ (reference sequence). The CDR3 is made up of 14 amino acids.

Sequencing input: peripheral blood or thyroid tissue (not recorded which). This chain links TRBV7-9 with TRBJ1-2; 7 positions match TRBD1. The sequence came from an adult man with Graves' hyperthyroidism. This CDR3 reads CASSATGTVHGYTF. The CDR3, as DNA: TGTGCCAGCAGCGCGACCGGGACAGTTCATGGCTACACCTTC.